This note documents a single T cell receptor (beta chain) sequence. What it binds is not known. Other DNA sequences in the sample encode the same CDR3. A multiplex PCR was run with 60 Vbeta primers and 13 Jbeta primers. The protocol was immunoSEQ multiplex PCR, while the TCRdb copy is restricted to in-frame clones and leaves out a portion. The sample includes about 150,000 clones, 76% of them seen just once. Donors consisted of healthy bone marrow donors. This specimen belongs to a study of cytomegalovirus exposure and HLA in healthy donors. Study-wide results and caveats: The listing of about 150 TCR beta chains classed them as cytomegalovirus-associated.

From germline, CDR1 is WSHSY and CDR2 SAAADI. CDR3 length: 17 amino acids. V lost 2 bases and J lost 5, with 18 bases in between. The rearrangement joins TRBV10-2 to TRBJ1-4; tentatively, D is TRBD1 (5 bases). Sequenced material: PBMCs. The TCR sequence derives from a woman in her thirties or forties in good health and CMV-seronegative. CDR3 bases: TGCGCCAGCAGTGAGGGGCAGGGTTTGATCCACAATGAAAAACTGTTTTTT. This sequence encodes CASSEGQGLIHNEKLFF.